This paragraph covers one T cell receptor beta chain sequence. Its antigen is not known. These data come from a study of shared clonotypes between healthy human individuals. Study background: Each donor had three CD4 naive, three CD4 memory, two CD8 naive and one CD8 memory plate.

Trimming pared 1 base from V and 3 bases from J, leaving 4 bases between. The CDR3 consists of 12 residues. The germline gives CDR1 SEHNR, CDR2 FQNEAQ (reference sequence). Libraries were prepared by immunoSEQ multiplex PCR; TCRdb keeps only in-frame clonotypes and omits some of them. The sample has a few hundred thousand clones, more than 95% seen once. Study-wide findings and caveats: Represented diversity, genetic and exposure-history alike, was limited by few donors.

Donors, healthy HIV-negative adults, lacked recent acute infections or vaccinations. Donors comprised only Caucasian adults living in Nashville, Tennessee. This receptor was obtained from a woman in her thirties in good health. The chain couples TRBV7-9 to TRBJ2-7; D not resolved. Sequencing was done on a sample of naive CD4+ T cells sorted from blood. Subset specified: CD45RA+ positively selected. This chain's CDR3 is CASSLDHYEQYF. The DNA of the CDR3 is TGTGCCAGCAGCTTAGACCACTACGAGCAGTACTTC.